These 11 T cell receptor beta chains originate from one sample sequenced in a study of T cells in Graves' hyperthyroidism and ophthalmopathy (dated by TCRdb to about 2019). The library was prepared using multiplex PCR. The sequencer listed for this sample is Illumina HiSeq 2000. TCR beta CDR3 regions were amplified from RNA transcripts. For the first round of RT-PCR on the TCR CDR3, the HTBI primer set was used together with the Qiagen OneStep RT-PCR kit. TCRdb cleaned the public reads at Q25 with fastp, built clones with MiXCR and kept in-frame beta chains. Merged by CDR3 protein, the rows form single entries marked with the most common genes and DNA. A total of about 400,000 distinct CDR3 sequences appear in this sample, about 15% of them only once. In total, the top ten clones hold 30% to 35% of the sample. The sequencing input was blood. Receptors were obtained from a woman in her thirties with Graves' hyperthyroidism.

This clonotype occurred many times. The chain employs TRBV30 and TRBJ2-1, with D possibly TRBD1 on 6 matching bases. V was pared by 3 bases and J by 4 bases, with 19 bases between. This CDR3 spans 16 amino acids. Germline assignment: CDR1 GTSNPN and CDR2 SVGIG (reference sequence). CDR3 loop: CAWRGVGAGFYNEQFF. In nucleotides, the CDR3 is TGTGCCTGGAGGGGGGTGGGGGCAGGCTTTTACAATGAGCAGTTCTTC.

The chain couples TRBV18 to TRBJ1-3; TRBD1 might be the D (5 bases). The CDR3 has 14 residues. Germline CDR1 and CDR2: KGHSH and LQKENI. Trimming shortened V by 2 bases and J by 8 bases, and 13 bases separated the two germline ends. CDR3 coding DNA: TGTGCCAGCTCACCAAGGAATGGAGGGGACACCATATATTTT. This translates into CASSPRNGGDTIYF.

In its sample, this clonotype was seen many times. The chain combines TRBV4-1 with TRBJ1-2, with D uncertain. Trimming pared 1 base from V and 3 bases from J, leaving 3 bases between. Germline assignment: CDR1 MGHRA and CDR2 YSYEKL. This CDR3 is 12 amino acids long. The CDR3 DNA sequence: TGCGCCAGCAGCCAAGTCGACTATGGCTACACCTTC. Amino acids: CASSQVDYGYTF.

The chain recombines TRBV6-1 with TRBJ2-7, with D possibly matching TRBD1 (5 bases). V lost 7 bases to trimming and J lost 3 bases, with 19 bases between them. The CDR3 has 15 amino acids. Germline loops: CDR1 MNHNS, CDR2 SASEGT. Here the CDR3 DNA reads TGTGCCAGCATCATGGGGCCGTTGCCCCTCTACGAGCAGTACTTC. As protein: CASIMGPLPLYEQYF.

The rearrangement joins TRBV7-9 to TRBJ1-2, with D unresolved. Trimming shortened V by 2 bases and J by 4 bases, and 17 bases separated the two germline ends. The CDR3 sequence is 16 residues long. Germline values: CDR1 SEHNR, CDR2 FQNEAQ (reference sequence). In nucleotides, the CDR3 is TGTGCCAGCAGCTTAAGTGAGGACGGACCACTCTATGGCTACACCTTC. This codes for CASSLSEDGPLYGYTF.

This rearrangement joins TRBV20-1 to TRBJ2-3, with 7 bases aligning to TRBD2. The CDR3 is made up of 13 amino acids. The germline V gene encodes CDR1 DFQATT and CDR2 SNEGSKA (reference sequence). Trimming removed 3 bases from V and 4 bases from J; junction bases left unmatched: 4. CDR3 amino acids: CSASWGGPDTQYF. Here the CDR3 DNA reads TGCAGTGCTAGCTGGGGGGGACCAGATACGCAGTATTTT.

With regard to this clonotype: A much larger clone lies a single base off, so this may be a read error. The chain couples TRBV11-1 to TRBJ2-2, with TRBD2 matching over 12 bases. Germline V CDR1 and CDR2: SGHAT, FQDESV (reference sequence). This CDR3 is built from 16 residues. The CDR3 bases are TGTGCCAACAGCTTACTAGCGGGAGGTGACACCGGGGAGCTGTTTTTT. Its translation is CANSLLAGGDTGELFF.

There are many counts of this clonotype. The rearrangement links TRBV28 to TRBJ1-2; a possible D gene is TRBD1 (5 bases). Trimming took off 2 bases at V and 5 bases at J, with 9 bases between the two ends. CDR1 is MDHEN and CDR2 is SYDVKM in the germline V gene. The CDR3 sequence is 13 residues long. This CDR3 reads CASSLPGGYGYTF. CDR3 DNA: TGTGCCAGCAGTTTACCGGGGGGTTATGGCTACACCTTC.

This clonotype was counted between two and nine times. The V call is TRBV19, the J call TRBJ2-3, with 8 nucleotides matching TRBD2. V shed 3 bases, J shed 6 bases, and the junction held 11 bases outside the gene matches. Germline V gives CDR1 LNHDA, CDR2 SQIVND (reference sequence). CDR3 size: 16 residues. This CDR3 reads CASSIPRAGDGDTQYF. In DNA, the CDR3 is TGTGCCAGTAGTATCCCACGAGCGGGAGACGGGGATACGCAGTATTTT. The full variable domain, its missing parts supplied by reference TRBV19 and TRBJ2-3, is DGGITQSPKYLFRKEGQNVTLSCEQNLNHDAMYWYRQDPGQGLRLIYYSQIVNDFQKGDIAEGYSVSREKKESFPLTVTSAQKNPTAFYLCASSIPRAGDGDTQYFGPGTRLTVL.

This clonotype was counted many times. The chain joins TRBV18 to TRBJ1-1; D not certain. Germline CDR1 KGHSH, CDR2 LQKENI. V was cut by 3 bases and J by 0 bases, with 17 bases left in between. This CDR3 comprises 17 residues. CDR3 nucleotide sequence: TGTGCCAGCTCACCCCGAAGTGCACAACCCATGAACACTGAAGCTTTCTTT. Its protein product is CASSPRSAQPMNTEAFF. The variable domain in full, with the rest retrieved from reference TRBV18 and TRBJ1-1, is NAGVMQNPRHLVRRRGQEARLRCSPMKGHSHVYWYRQLPEEGLKFMVYLQKENIIDESGMPKERFSAEFPKEGPSILRIQQVVRGDSAAYFCASSPRSAQPMNTEAFFGQGTRLTVV.

This clonotype was counted once. Since a much larger clone is just one base distant, this may be a read error. The DNA for the CDR3 is TGTGCCAGTCTAGCGGGACGGCTCACCGGGGAGCTGTTTTTT. Its translation is CASLAGRLTGELFF. This chain uses TRBV3-1 with TRBJ2-2; 9 bases align to TRBD2. From germline, CDR1 is LGHDT and CDR2 YNNKEL (reference sequence). J lost 4 bases, V lost 9 bases, and 6 bases had no gene match. CDR3 length: 14 residues. Full variable domain (rest looked up from reference TRBV3-1 and TRBJ2-2): DTAVSQTPKYLVTQMGNDKSIKCEQNLGHDTMYWYKQDSKKFLKIMFSYNNKELIINETVPNRFSPKSPDKAHLNLHINSLELGDSAVYFCASLAGRLTGELFFGEGSRLTVL.